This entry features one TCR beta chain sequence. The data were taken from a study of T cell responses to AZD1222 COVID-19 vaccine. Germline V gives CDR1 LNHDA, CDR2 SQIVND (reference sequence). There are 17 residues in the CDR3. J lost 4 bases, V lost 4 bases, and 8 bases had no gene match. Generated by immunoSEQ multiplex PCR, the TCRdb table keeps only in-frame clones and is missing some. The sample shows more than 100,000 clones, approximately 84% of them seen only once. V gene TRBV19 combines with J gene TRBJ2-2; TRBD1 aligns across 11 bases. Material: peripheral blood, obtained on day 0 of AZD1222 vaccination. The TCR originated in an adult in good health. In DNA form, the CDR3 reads TGTGCCAGTAGTACCCCCAGTGGGACAGGGGGCACCGGGGAGCTGTTTTTT. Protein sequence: CASSTPSGTGGTGELFF.